One T cell receptor beta chain is described in this entry. This specimen comes from a study of blood T cell repertoires in COVID-19. Whole-study context: COVID-19 samples from acute and convalescent phases originated in the United States, Italy and Spain. T cells, B-cell-depleted T cells, or PBMCs supplied cDNA or gDNA.

Study processing details: It was from reference gene primer amplification that nucleated cell counts were estimated. TCRdb keeps only in-frame clones here, not all; method: immunoSEQ multiplex PCR. That table gives V, J and clone size, and the DNA gave D and trimming. The sample comprises around 140,000 clones, 76% of which are singletons, and around 4.2% rests with the top ten. Germline V gene sequence: CDR1 LNHDA, CDR2 SQIVND (reference sequence). CDR3 size: 13 residues. V lost 3 bases and J 8 bases, leaving 14 bases between the germline ends. Sequenced material: peripheral blood. This clonotype was obtained from an elderly woman with active or convalescent COVID-19. The chain employs TRBV19 and TRBJ2-7; D gene uncertain. The CDR3 region is CASSIRHPLQQYF. Here the CDR3 DNA reads TGTGCCAGTAGTATTCGCCACCCTCTACAGCAGTACTTC.